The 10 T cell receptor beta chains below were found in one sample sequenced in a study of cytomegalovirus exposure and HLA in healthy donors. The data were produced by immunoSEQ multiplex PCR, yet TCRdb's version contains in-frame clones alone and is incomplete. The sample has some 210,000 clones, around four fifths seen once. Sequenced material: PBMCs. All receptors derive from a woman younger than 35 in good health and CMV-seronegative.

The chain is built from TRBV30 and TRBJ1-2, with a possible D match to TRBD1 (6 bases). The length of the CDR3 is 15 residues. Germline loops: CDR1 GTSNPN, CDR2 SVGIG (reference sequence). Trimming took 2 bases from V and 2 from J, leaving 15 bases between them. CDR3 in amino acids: CAWSNGGDSNYGYTF. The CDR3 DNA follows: TGTGCCTGGAGTAACGGGGGCGACTCAAACTATGGCTACACCTTC.

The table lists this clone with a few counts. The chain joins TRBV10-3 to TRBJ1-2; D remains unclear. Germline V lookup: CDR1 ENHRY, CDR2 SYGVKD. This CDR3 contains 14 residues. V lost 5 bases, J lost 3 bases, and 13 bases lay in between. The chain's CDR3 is CAISRSGEDYGYTF. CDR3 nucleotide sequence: TGTGCCATCAGTAGGTCAGGAGAGGACTATGGCTACACCTTC.

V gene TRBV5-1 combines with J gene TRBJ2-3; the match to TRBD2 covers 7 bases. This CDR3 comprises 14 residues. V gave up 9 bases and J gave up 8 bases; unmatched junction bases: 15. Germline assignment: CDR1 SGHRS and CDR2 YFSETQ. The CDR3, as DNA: TGCGCCAACCAGGGACTATTTTCACCGAGTACGCAGTATTTT. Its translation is CANQGLFSPSTQYF.

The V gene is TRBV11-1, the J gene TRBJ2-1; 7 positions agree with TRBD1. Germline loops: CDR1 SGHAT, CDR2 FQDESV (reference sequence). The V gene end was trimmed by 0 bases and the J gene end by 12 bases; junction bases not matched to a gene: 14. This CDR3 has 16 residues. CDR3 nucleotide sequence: TGTGCCAGCAGCTTAGCTGAAGGGGGCGCGAGATCAGGGCAGTTCTTC. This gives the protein CASSLAEGGARSGQFF.

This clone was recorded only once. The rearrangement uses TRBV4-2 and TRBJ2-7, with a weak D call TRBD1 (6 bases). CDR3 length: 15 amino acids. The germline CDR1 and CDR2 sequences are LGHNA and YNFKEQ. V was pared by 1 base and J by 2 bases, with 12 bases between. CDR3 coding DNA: TGTGCCAGCAGCCAAGCACAACAGGGAACCTACGAGCAGTACTTC. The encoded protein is CASSQAQQGTYEQYF.

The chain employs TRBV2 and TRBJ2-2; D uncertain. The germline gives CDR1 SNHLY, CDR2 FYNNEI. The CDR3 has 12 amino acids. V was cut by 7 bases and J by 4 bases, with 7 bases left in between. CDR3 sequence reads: CASIVRTGELFF. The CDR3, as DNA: TGTGCCAGCATCGTTCGCACCGGGGAGCTGTTTTTT.

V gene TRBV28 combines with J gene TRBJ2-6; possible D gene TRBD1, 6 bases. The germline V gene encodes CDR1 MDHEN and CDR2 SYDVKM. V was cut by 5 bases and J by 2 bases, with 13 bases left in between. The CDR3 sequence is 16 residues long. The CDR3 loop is CASSDGQSTGANVLTF. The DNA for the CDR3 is TGTGCCAGCAGTGATGGACAGTCAACTGGGGCCAACGTCCTGACTTTC.

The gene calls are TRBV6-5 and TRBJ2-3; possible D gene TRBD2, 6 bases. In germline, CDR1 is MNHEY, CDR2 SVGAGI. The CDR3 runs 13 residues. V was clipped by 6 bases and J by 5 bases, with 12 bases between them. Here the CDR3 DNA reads TGTGCCAGCAGGGAGGGCTATGGAGATACGCAGTATTTT. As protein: CASREGYGDTQYF.

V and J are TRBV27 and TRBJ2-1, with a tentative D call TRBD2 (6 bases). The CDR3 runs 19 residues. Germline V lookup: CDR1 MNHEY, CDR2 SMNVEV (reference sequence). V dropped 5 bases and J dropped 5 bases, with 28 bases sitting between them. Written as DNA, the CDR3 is TGTGCCAGCAGTACACGGAGCAGTGAAGTGGGGAGGACTGACAATGAGCAGTTCTTC. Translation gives CASSTRSSEVGRTDNEQFF.

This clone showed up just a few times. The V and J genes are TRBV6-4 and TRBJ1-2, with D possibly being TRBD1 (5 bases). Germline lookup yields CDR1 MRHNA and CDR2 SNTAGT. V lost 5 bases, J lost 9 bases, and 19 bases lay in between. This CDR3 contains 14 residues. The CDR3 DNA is TGTGCCAGCAGTTCCGGGACGGAGGCTTCAAGCTACACCTTC. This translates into CASSSGTEASSYTF.